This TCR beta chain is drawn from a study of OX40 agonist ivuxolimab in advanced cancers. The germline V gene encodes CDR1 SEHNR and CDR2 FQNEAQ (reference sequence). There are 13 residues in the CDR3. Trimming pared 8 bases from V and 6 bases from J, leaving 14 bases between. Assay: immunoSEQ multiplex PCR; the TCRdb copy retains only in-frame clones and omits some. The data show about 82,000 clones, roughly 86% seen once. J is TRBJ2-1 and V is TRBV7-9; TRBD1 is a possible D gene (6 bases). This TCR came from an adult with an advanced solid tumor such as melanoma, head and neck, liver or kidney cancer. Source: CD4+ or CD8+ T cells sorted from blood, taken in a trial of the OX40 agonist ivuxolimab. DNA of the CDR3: TGTGCCAGCTTAAGGGGGAGCGCCAATGAGCAGTTCTTC. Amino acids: CASLRGSANEQFF. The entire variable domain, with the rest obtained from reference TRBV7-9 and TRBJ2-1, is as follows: DTGVSQNPRHKITKRGQNVTFRCDPISEHNRLYWYRQTLGQGPEFLTYFQNEAQLEKSRLLSDRFSAERPKGSFSTLEIQRTEQGDSAMYLCASLRGSANEQFFGPGTRLTVL.